Each of the 20 T cell receptor beta chains below was sequenced from the same sample in a study of response to subunit inactivated influenza vaccine. MiXCR, applied by TCRdb to the RT-PCR reads, yields one record per CDR3 protein. The sample has some 600,000 distinct CDR3 sequences, approximately 15% seen once; the top ten hold roughly 7.2%. Sequencing was performed on PBMCs from blood, taken around two weeks before vaccination. The receptors come from a man in his fifties who received an inactivated influenza vaccine.

This clonotype was counted ten times or more. The chain uses TRBV7-6 and TRBJ2-3; D not certain. The V gene lost 5 bases and the J gene lost 0 bases, with 6 bases spanning the gap. The CDR3 has 13 amino acids. From germline, CDR1 is SGHVS and CDR2 FNYEAQ. CDR3 in amino acids: CASSDDSTDTQYF. CDR3 sequence (DNA): TGTGCCAGCAGCGACGATAGCACAGATACGCAGTATTTT.

V usage is TRBV12-3 or TRBV12-4 and J usage is TRBJ1-5; no clear D gene. CDR3 length: 12 residues. Trimming shortened V by 7 bases and J by 2 bases, and 6 bases separated the two germline ends. The CDR3 DNA reads TGTGCCAGCATGGAGGGCAATCAGCCCCAGCATTTT. It encodes CASMEGNQPQHF.

This clonotype appeared many times. This chain uses TRBV4-3 with TRBJ1-4, with D possibly TRBD1 on 6 matching bases. This CDR3 region has 16 residues. The V gene's germline CDR1 is LGHNA and CDR2 YSLEER. The V end lost 0 bases, the J end lost 3 bases, and 11 bases lay between the germline ends. The CDR3: CASSQELGAANEKLFF. The CDR3 DNA sequence: TGCGCCAGCAGCCAAGAATTGGGGGCAGCTAATGAAAAACTGTTTTTT.

This clonotype was counted ten times or more. The CDR3 region has the DNA TGTGCCAGCAGCCCTAGGAGTGCAGGGGGGAGCAGGGAGACCCAGTACTTC. It specifies CASSPRSAGGSRETQYF. This chain connects TRBV7-2 to TRBJ2-5; maybe TRBD1 (7 bases). V gave up 5 bases and J gave up 5 bases, with 24 bases separating them. The CDR3 length is 17 residues. Germline values: CDR1 SGHTA, CDR2 FQGNSA.

This clonotype came up many times. The V and J genes are TRBV29-1 and TRBJ2-1, with D uncertain. The CDR3 sequence is 11 residues long. Germline V gene data show CDR1 as SQVTM and CDR2 as ANQGSEA. Trimming removed 7 bases at V and 2 bases at J, with 6 bases between. The CDR3 DNA sequence: TGCAGCGCCATAGCCTACAATGAGCAGTTCTTC. This translates into CSAIAYNEQFF.

The chain links TRBV7-9 to TRBJ1-4; the D is unclear. The length of the CDR3 is 12 residues. Germline assignment: CDR1 SEHNR and CDR2 FQNEAQ (reference sequence). DNA for the CDR3: TGTGCGGGCAGCCGAGACGATGAAAAACTGTTTTTT. Residues: CAGSRDDEKLFF. The variable domain in full, completed from reference TRBV7-9 and TRBJ1-4, reads DTGVSQNPRHKITKRGQNVTFRCDPISEHNRLYWYRQTLGQGPEFLTYFQNEAQLEKSRLLSDRFSAERPKGSFSTLEIQRTEQGDSAMYLCAGSRDDEKLFFGSGTQLSVL.

In its sample, this clonotype was seen many times. This rearrangement joins TRBV28 to TRBJ2-2, with a possible D match to TRBD2 (5 bases). The CDR3 length is 15 residues. Germline CDR1 and CDR2: MDHEN and SYDVKM. The V and J ends lost 5 bases and 6 bases respectively, with 16 bases between them. CDR3 region: CASSRASKWPGELFF. Here the CDR3 DNA reads TGTGCCAGCAGTCGAGCTAGCAAGTGGCCCGGGGAGCTGTTTTTT.

This clonotype was picked up a small number of times. This chain links TRBV6-2 or TRBV6-3 with TRBJ2-1; no clear D. The germline V gene encodes CDR1 MNHEY and CDR2 SVGEGT. The CDR3 runs 20 residues. Between the trimmed V and J ends, which lost 0 bases and 1 base, there was a span of 22 bases. The chain's CDR3 is CASSYSKVLPTALSYNEQFF. CDR3 bases: TGTGCCAGCAGTTACTCGAAGGTTCTCCCGACGGCATTGTCCTACAATGAGCAGTTCTTC.

This clonotype was seen more than once but under ten times. The chain recombines TRBV28 with TRBJ2-7; D uncertain. This CDR3 region has 12 residues. Germline V gene data show CDR1 as MDHEN and CDR2 as SYDVKM. V lost 8 bases, J lost 2 bases, and 10 bases lay in between. The CDR3 sequence is CASRQLAYEQYF. In DNA, the CDR3 is TGTGCCAGCCGGCAATTGGCCTACGAGCAGTACTTC.

There are a few counts of this clonotype. This sequence joins TRBV6-2 or TRBV6-3 and TRBJ2-3; D perhaps matches TRBD2 (6 bases). Germline loops: CDR1 MNHEY, CDR2 SVGEGT. With 2 bases removed from V and 4 bases from J, the gap between germline ends came to 13 bases. The CDR3 is made up of 15 amino acids. CDR3 sequence (DNA): TGTGCCAGCAGTTACAACGGGGGTATCCCAGATACGCAGTATTTT. It specifies CASSYNGGIPDTQYF.

The chain employs TRBV12-3 or TRBV12-4 and TRBJ2-1, with TRBD2 as a possible D gene (7 bases). Between the trimmed V and J ends, which lost 6 bases and 8 bases, there was a span of 20 bases. This CDR3 contains 15 residues. The CDR3 bases are TGTGCCAGCAGACGGCCAGGGAGGGGGGGCCATGAGCAGTTCTTC. The encoded protein is CASRRPGRGGHEQFF.

This clonotype was recorded at least ten times. This sequence joins TRBV12-3 or TRBV12-4 and TRBJ2-2, with 9 bases lining up with TRBD1. The CDR3 is 15 residues long. V trimming: 6 bases; J trimming: 3 bases; junction bases outside the gene matches: 5. Here the CDR3 reads CASRRRDRDTGELFF. DNA of the CDR3: TGTGCCAGCAGACGCCGGGACAGGGACACCGGGGAGCTGTTTTTT.

This chain connects TRBV5-1 to TRBJ2-3; TRBD2 is a possible D gene (5 bases). The CDR3 sequence is 16 residues long. V was shortened by 2 bases and J by 0 bases, with 13 bases between the two germline ends. Germline V gene lookup returns CDR1 SGHRS and CDR2 YFSETQ. The CDR3 nucleotides read TGCGCCAGCAGCTTCGGACTCTTCGGGAGCACAGATACGCAGTATTTT. It is translated as CASSFGLFGSTDTQYF.

This clonotype came up many times. In DNA form, the CDR3 reads TGCGCCAGCGGCCTAAGGGGAGCCAACACCGGGGAGCTGTTTTTT. Translation gives CASGLRGANTGELFF. This chain connects TRBV5-1 to TRBJ2-2; D is perhaps TRBD1 or TRBD2 (5 bases each). V was cut by 7 bases and J by 2 bases, with 15 bases left in between. CDR1 and CDR2 (germline): SGHRS, YFSETQ. The CDR3 has 15 residues.

A few counts support this clonotype. This rearrangement joins TRBV28 to TRBJ2-6; tentative D call: TRBD2 (6 bases). Germline assignment: CDR1 MDHEN and CDR2 SYDVKM. V gave up 3 bases and J gave up 4 bases, with 13 bases separating them. The CDR3 loop spans 16 amino acids. The CDR3 is CASSLEGEPGANVLTF. The CDR3 coding sequence is TGTGCCAGCAGTTTGGAGGGAGAACCCGGGGCCAACGTCCTGACTTTC.

This clonotype was seen only a few times. The rearrangement links TRBV5-1 to TRBJ2-5, with D tentatively TRBD1 (5 bases). The CDR3 totals 17 residues. Germline CDR1 is SGHRS and CDR2 is YFSETQ. The V end lost 0 bases, the J end lost 7 bases, and 22 bases lay between the germline ends. The CDR3 DNA reads as TGCGCCAGCAGCTTGGGGCAGGGAAGGACCGTACCGCGGACCCAGTACTTC. This gives the protein CASSLGQGRTVPRTQYF.

The chain couples TRBV3-1 to TRBJ2-1; 7 positions match TRBD2. This CDR3 region has 14 residues. CDR1 LGHDT and CDR2 YNNKEL come from the germline V gene (reference sequence). Trimming took 8 bases from V and 6 from J; bases not matched to a gene: 10. The CDR3 loop is CASWGGVPANEQFF. As DNA, the CDR3 is TGTGCCAGCTGGGGGGGGGTTCCCGCCAATGAGCAGTTCTTC.

The chain combines TRBV7-9 with TRBJ2-3, with 8 bases that match TRBD1. The CDR3 length is 16 residues. V shed 6 bases and J 5 bases; nucleotides not matched to a gene: 13. CDR1 is SEHNR and CDR2 is FQNEAQ in the germline V gene (reference sequence). The CDR3 region has the DNA TGTGCCAGCAGGGGCTACGAGACAGGGGATTTAGATACGCAGTATTTT. It specifies CASRGYETGDLDTQYF. Supplemented by reference TRBV7-9 and TRBJ2-3, the full variable domain reads DTGVSQNPRHKITKRGQNVTFRCDPISEHNRLYWYRQTLGQGPEFLTYFQNEAQLEKSRLLSDRFSAERPKGSFSTLEIQRTEQGDSAMYLCASRGYETGDLDTQYFGPGTRLTVL.

This clonotype has only a few counts. The chain carries TRBV12-3 or TRBV12-4 and TRBJ1-4; D possibly corresponds to TRBD1 (6 bases). With 3 bases removed from V and 3 bases from J, the gap between germline ends came to 17 bases. This CDR3 region has 17 residues. CDR3 loop: CASSFMGVRGANEKLFF. DNA of the CDR3: TGTGCCAGCAGTTTTATGGGAGTTAGGGGGGCTAATGAAAAACTGTTTTTT.

This clonotype occurred a few times. The gene calls are TRBV7-2 and TRBJ1-4, with no clear D. This CDR3 contains 13 residues. V lost 7 bases and J lost 5, with 11 bases in between. In germline, CDR1 is SGHTA, CDR2 FQGNSA. The CDR3 region is CASTMGWNEKLFF. The CDR3 nucleotides are TGTGCCAGCACCATGGGTTGGAATGAAAAACTGTTTTTT.